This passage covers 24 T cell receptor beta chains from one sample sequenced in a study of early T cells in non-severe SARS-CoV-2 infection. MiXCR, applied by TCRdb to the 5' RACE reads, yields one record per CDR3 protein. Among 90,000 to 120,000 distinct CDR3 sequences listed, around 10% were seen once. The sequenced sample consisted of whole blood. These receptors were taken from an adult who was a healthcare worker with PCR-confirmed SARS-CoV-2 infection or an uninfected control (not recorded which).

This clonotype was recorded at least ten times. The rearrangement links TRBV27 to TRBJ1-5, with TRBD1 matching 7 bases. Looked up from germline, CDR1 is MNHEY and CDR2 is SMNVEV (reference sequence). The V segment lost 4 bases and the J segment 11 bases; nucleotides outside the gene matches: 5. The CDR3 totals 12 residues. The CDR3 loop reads CASSYQGGAQHF. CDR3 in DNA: TGTGCCAGCAGTTACCAGGGGGGAGCCCAGCATTTT.

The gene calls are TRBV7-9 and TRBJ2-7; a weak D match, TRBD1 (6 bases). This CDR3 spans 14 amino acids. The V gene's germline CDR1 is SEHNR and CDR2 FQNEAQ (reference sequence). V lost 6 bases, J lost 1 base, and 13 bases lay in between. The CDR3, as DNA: TGTGCCAGCAGTTTCTCCGGACAGTCCTACGAGCAGTACTTC. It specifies CASSFSGQSYEQYF.

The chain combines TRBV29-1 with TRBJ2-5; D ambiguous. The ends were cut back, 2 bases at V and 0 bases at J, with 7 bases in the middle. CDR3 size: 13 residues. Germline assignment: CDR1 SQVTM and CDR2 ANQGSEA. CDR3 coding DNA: TGCAGCGTTGAACACAGCGACCAAGAGACCCAGTACTTC. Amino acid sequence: CSVEHSDQETQYF.

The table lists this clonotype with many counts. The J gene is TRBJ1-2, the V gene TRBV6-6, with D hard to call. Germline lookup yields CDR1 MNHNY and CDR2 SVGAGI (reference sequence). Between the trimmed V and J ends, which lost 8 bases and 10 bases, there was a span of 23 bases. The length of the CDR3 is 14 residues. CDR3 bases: TGTGCCAGCTCTACTCAGACCGGGCCAGCGGACTACACCTTC. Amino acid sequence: CASSTQTGPADYTF.

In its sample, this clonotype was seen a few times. CDR3 in amino acids: CASSRRPGLASYNEQFF. DNA for the CDR3: TGTGCCAGCAGCCGACGACCGGGACTAGCAAGCTACAATGAGCAGTTCTTC. V gene TRBV3-1 combines with J gene TRBJ2-1; 9 bases map to TRBD2. Germline V gene sequence: CDR1 LGHDT, CDR2 YNNKEL (reference sequence). This CDR3 comprises 17 residues. Trimming removed 4 bases from V and 3 bases from J; junction bases left unmatched: 10.

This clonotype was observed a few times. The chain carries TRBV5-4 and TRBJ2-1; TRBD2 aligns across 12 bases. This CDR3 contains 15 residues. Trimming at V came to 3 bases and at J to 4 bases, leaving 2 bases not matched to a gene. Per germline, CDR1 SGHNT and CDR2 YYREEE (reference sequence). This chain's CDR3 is CASSSLAGGYNEQFF. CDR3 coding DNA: TGTGCCAGCAGCTCACTAGCGGGAGGATACAATGAGCAGTTCTTC.

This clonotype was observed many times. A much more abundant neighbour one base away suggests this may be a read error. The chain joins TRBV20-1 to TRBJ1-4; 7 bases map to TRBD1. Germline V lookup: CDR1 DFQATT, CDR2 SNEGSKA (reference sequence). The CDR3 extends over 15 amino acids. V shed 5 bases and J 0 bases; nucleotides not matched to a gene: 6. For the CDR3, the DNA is TGCAGTGCTCACGGACAGGCCCCAACTAATGAAAAACTGTTTTTT. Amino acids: CSAHGQAPTNEKLFF.

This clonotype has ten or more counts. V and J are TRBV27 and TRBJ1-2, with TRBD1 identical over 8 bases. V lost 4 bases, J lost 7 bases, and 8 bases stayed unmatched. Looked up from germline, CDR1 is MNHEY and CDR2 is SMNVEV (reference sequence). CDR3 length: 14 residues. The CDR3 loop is CASSSPGQVFGYTF. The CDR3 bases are TGTGCCAGCAGTTCTCCGGGACAGGTTTTTGGCTACACCTTC.

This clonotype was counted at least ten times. The CDR3 here is CASSVQGRTGELFF. DNA for the CDR3: TGTGCCAGTAGCGTTCAGGGGCGAACCGGGGAGCTGTTTTTT. The genes are TRBV13 and TRBJ2-2, with D possibly being TRBD1 (6 bases). Germline values: CDR1 PRHDT, CDR2 FYEKMQ (reference sequence). The V end was cut by 9 bases, the J end by 5 bases, with 16 bases between. The CDR3 runs 14 residues.

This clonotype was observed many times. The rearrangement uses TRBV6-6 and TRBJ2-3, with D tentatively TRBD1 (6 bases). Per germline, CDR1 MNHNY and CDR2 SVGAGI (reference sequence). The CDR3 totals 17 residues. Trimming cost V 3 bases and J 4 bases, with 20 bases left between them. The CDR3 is CASSYYRTENTPDTQYF. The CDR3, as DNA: TGTGCCAGCAGTTATTACAGGACAGAAAATACCCCAGATACGCAGTATTTT.

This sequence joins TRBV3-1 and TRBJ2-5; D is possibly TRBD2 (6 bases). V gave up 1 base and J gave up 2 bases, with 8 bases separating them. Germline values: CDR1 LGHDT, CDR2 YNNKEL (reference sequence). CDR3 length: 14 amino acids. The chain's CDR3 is CASSQVGTQETQYF. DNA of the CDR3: TGTGCCAGCAGCCAAGTCGGGACTCAAGAGACCCAGTACTTC.

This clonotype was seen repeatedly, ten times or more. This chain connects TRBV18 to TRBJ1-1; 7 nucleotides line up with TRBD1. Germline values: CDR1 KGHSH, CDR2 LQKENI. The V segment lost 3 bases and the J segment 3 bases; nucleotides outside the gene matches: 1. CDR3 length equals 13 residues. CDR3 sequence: CASSPGQDTEAFF. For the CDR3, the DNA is TGTGCCAGCTCACCCGGACAGGACACTGAAGCTTTCTTT.

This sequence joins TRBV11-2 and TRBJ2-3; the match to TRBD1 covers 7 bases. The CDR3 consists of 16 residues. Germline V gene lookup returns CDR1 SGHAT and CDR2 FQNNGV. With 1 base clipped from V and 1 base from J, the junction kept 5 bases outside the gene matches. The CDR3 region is CASSLGAGGGTDTQYF. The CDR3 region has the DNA TGTGCCAGCAGCTTAGGGGCAGGGGGAGGCACAGATACGCAGTATTTT.

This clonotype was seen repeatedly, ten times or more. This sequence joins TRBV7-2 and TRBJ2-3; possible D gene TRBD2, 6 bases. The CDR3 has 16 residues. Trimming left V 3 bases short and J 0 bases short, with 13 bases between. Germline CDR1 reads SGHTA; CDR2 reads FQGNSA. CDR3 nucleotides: TGTGCCAGCAGCTTGCTCGGGGGAGGTAGCACAGATACGCAGTATTTT. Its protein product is CASSLLGGGSTDTQYF.

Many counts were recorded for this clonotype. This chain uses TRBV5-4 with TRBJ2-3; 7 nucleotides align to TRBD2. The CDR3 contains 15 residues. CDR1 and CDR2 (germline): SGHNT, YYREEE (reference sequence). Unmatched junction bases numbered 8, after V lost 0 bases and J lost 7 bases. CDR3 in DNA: TGTGCCAGCAGCTTGGATGCGGGAGAGTTGCATACGCAGTATTTT. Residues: CASSLDAGELHTQYF.

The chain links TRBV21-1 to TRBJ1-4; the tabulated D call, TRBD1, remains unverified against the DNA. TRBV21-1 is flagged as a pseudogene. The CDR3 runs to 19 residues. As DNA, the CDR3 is TGTGCCAGCAGCAAAGTCCGGGGGATAGACAGAGAGTTAAATGAAAAACTGTTTTTT. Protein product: CASSKVRGIDRELNEKLFF.

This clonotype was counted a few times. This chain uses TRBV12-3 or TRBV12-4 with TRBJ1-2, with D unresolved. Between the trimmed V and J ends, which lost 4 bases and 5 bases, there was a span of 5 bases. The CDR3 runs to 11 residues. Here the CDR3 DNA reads TGTGCCAGCAGTTCGGCGTATGGCTACACCTTC. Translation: CASSSAYGYTF.

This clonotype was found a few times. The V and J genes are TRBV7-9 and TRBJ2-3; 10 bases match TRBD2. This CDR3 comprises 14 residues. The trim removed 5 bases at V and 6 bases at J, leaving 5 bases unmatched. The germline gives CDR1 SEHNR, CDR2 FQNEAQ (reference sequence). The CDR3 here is CASSPGLATDTQYF. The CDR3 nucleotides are TGTGCCAGCAGCCCGGGACTAGCGACGGATACGCAGTATTTT.

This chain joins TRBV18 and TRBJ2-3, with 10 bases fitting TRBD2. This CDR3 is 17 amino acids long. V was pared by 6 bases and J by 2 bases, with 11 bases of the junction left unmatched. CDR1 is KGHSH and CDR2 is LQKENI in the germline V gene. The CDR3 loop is CASSPLAGVGYTDTQYF. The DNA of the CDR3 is TGTGCCAGCTCGCCGCTAGCGGGAGTCGGGTACACAGATACGCAGTATTTT.

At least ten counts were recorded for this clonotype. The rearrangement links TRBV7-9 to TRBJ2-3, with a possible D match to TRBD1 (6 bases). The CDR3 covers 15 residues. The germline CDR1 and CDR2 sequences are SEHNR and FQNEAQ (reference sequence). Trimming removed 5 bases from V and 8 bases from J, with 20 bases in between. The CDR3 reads CASSSTRGPGGTQYF. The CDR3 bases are TGTGCCAGCAGCAGTACCAGGGGTCCCGGCGGTACGCAGTATTTT.

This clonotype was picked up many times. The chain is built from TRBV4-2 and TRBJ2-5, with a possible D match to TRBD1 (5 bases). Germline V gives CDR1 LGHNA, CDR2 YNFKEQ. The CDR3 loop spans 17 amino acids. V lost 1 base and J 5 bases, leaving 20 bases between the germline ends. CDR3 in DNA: TGTGCCAGCAGCCAAGTAGTATTTACAGGCCTGCGGGAGACCCAGTACTTC. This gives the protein CASSQVVFTGLRETQYF.

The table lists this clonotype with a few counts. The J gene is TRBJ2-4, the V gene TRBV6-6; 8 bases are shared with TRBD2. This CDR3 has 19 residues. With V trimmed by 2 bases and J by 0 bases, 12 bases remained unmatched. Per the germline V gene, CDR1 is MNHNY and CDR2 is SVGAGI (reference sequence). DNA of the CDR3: TGTGCCAGCAGTTACCCCAAAGGCTGGCGGGAGGTAGCCAAAAACATTCAGTACTTC. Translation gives CASSYPKGWREVAKNIQYF.

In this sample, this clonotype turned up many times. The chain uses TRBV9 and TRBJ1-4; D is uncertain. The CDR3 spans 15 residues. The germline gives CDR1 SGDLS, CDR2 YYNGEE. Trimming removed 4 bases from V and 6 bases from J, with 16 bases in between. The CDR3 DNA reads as TGTGCCAGCAGCCCCACCGGAGTAGCGGATGAAAAACTGTTTTTT. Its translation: CASSPTGVADEKLFF.

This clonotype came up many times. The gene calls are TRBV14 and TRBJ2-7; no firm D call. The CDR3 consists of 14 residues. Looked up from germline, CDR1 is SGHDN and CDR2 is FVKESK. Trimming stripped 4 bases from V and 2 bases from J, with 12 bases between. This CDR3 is CASSRGPLTYEQYF. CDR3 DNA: TGTGCCAGCAGCCGCGGACCATTAACCTACGAGCAGTACTTC.